The 5 T cell receptor beta chains in this list originate from one sample, sequenced in a study of blood T cell repertoires in COVID-19. This table comes from immunoSEQ multiplex PCR, and its TCRdb copy is limited to in-frame clones, with some not included. The repertoire includes over 85,000 clones, more than 70% of them detected once, and around 4.7% sits in the top ten. The specimen was peripheral blood. The receptors derive from a woman older than 75 with active COVID-19.

The V gene is TRBV4-2, the J gene TRBJ2-3, with 12 bases fitting TRBD2. Germline loops: CDR1 LGHNA, CDR2 YNFKEQ. V gave up 1 base and J gave up 2 bases; unmatched junction bases: 4. CDR3 length: 17 amino acids. The CDR3 sequence is CASSQGLAGGPTDTQYF. In DNA, the CDR3 is TGTGCCAGCAGCCAAGGGCTAGCGGGAGGGCCCACAGATACGCAGTATTTT.

This CDR3 is CASSFSSGEYNEQFF. For the CDR3, the DNA is TGTGCCAGCAGCTTTTCTAGCGGGGAGTACAATGAGCAGTTCTTC. The chain joins TRBV7-3 to TRBJ2-1; 9 positions agree with TRBD2. The CDR3 runs to 15 residues. Trimming cost V 3 bases and J 4 bases; bases outside gene matches: 4. The germline gives CDR1 SGHTA, CDR2 FQGTGA.

The V gene is TRBV7-3, the J gene TRBJ2-7; 8 nucleotides line up with TRBD1. The CDR3 covers 15 residues. Germline lookup yields CDR1 SGHTA and CDR2 FQGTGA. V shed 5 bases and J 6 bases; nucleotides not matched to a gene: 12. The CDR3 nucleotides read TGTGCCAGCAGCCCGTCGCCAGGGGGCTTGTCCGAGCAGTACTTC. Translating it yields CASSPSPGGLSEQYF.

J is TRBJ2-1 and V is TRBV7-6; TRBD2 agrees at 8 bases. The CDR3 has 15 residues. Germline CDR1 SGHVS, CDR2 FNYEAQ. V shed 3 bases and J 7 bases; nucleotides not matched to a gene: 8. Written as DNA, the CDR3 is TGTGCCAGCAGCTTTACACCCGGGACTAGAAATGAGCAGTTCTTC. Translation: CASSFTPGTRNEQFF.

This clone was seen a few times. The chain has TRBV19 and TRBJ2-7; 7 bases align to TRBD1. The CDR3 consists of 15 residues. Germline values: CDR1 LNHDA, CDR2 SQIVND (reference sequence). The V segment lost 1 base and the J segment 2 bases; nucleotides outside the gene matches: 5. The CDR3, as DNA: TGTGCCAGTAGTATAGGGGGGACAGATCCCTACGAGCAGTACTTC. It codes for CASSIGGTDPYEQYF.